The 17 T cell receptor beta chains below come from one sample, sequenced in a study of graft-versus-host responses after intestinal transplantation. Some clones are missing from TCRdb's copy, which holds only in-frame ones; the method was immunoSEQ multiplex PCR. The sample records over 65,000 clones, around 93% being singletons. The specimen was PBMCs, collected 98 days after intestinal transplantation. These TCRs come from a human patient who received an intestinal transplant, so some T cells may come from the graft donor.

The gene calls are TRBV11-2 and TRBJ2-1; no firm D call. V shed 1 base and J shed 0 bases, with 19 bases lying between them. CDR3 length: 19 amino acids. CDR1 SGHAT and CDR2 FQNNGV come from the germline V gene. The CDR3 DNA sequence: TGTGCCAGCAGCTTAGTCGCGGCACCGTTGCGGAGCTCCTACAATGAGCAGTTCTTC. This gives the protein CASSLVAAPLRSSYNEQFF.

The chain employs TRBV15 and TRBJ2-1, with TRBD2 matching 10 bases. V lost 5 bases to trimming and J lost 2 bases; unmatched junction nucleotides: 6. The CDR3 is made up of 16 amino acids. Germline CDR1 is LNHNV and CDR2 is YYDKDF (reference sequence). This CDR3 reads CATSSYSGRPYNEQFF. The CDR3 coding sequence is TGTGCCACCAGCTCATATAGCGGGAGGCCCTACAATGAGCAGTTCTTC.

V usage is TRBV28 and J usage is TRBJ2-1; D gene uncertain. The CDR3 totals 15 residues. CDR1 is MDHEN, CDR2 SYDVKM, per germline. The V end was cut by 4 bases, the J end by 0 bases, with 10 bases between. Here the CDR3 reads CASSSEKSSYNEQFF. CDR3 DNA: TGTGCCAGCAGTTCTGAGAAAAGCTCCTACAATGAGCAGTTCTTC.

The gene calls are TRBV5-6 and TRBJ1-2, with a tentative D call TRBD1 (5 bases). Germline CDR1 and CDR2: SGHDT and YYEEEE. This CDR3 comprises 15 residues. V lost 4 bases and J 2 bases, leaving 15 bases between the germline ends. The CDR3 sequence is CASSPSAGSNYGYTF. The DNA of the CDR3 is TGTGCCAGCAGCCCCTCGGCAGGGTCCAACTATGGCTACACCTTC.

This chain joins TRBV6-5 and TRBJ2-3; D is perhaps TRBD2 (5 bases). The CDR3 has 14 amino acids. CDR1 is MNHEY, CDR2 SVGAGI, per germline. Trimming stripped 2 bases from V and 4 bases from J, with 10 bases between. Here the CDR3 reads CASSYQSGADTQYF. Written as DNA, the CDR3 is TGTGCCAGCAGTTACCAGTCCGGGGCAGATACGCAGTATTTT.

The J gene is TRBJ2-3, the V gene TRBV13, with 11 bases fitting TRBD2. Per germline, CDR1 PRHDT and CDR2 FYEKMQ (reference sequence). Trimming cost V 6 bases and J 0 bases; bases outside gene matches: 14. The CDR3 consists of 19 residues. Here the CDR3 reads CASSYRTSGRQGSTDTQYF. CDR3 DNA: TGTGCCAGCAGTTACCGGACTAGCGGGCGTCAAGGGAGCACAGATACGCAGTATTTT.

The chain joins TRBV6-5 to TRBJ1-1; D call uncertain. Germline V gene data show CDR1 as MNHEY and CDR2 as SVGAGI. V lost 6 bases, J lost 8 bases, and 13 bases lay in between. The length of the CDR3 is 12 residues. CDR3 DNA: TGTGCCAGCAGCCCTTACGGGGAGGAAGCTTTCTTT. Its translation: CASSPYGEEAFF.

For the CDR3, the DNA is TGCGCCAGCTCTGGGGCTCCCGGAGACTATGGCTACACCTTC. Amino acids: CASSGAPGDYGYTF. The rearrangement links TRBV5-1 to TRBJ1-2; D possibly corresponds to TRBD1 (5 bases). The germline gives CDR1 SGHRS, CDR2 YFSETQ. Trimming pared 7 bases from V and 3 bases from J, leaving 16 bases between. The CDR3 runs to 14 residues.

CDR3 protein: CASKDSGAAPYEQYF. CDR3 DNA: TGTGCCAGTAAGGATTCTGGAGCCGCGCCCTACGAGCAGTACTTC. The V and J genes are TRBV19 and TRBJ2-7; D unclear. Trimming shortened V by 7 bases and J by 2 bases, and 18 bases separated the two germline ends. This CDR3 is 15 amino acids long. Germline V lookup: CDR1 LNHDA, CDR2 SQIVND (reference sequence).

The rearrangement uses TRBV29-1 and TRBJ2-3, with D tentatively TRBD1 (6 bases). The CDR3 has 15 residues. Trimming left V 5 bases short and J 4 bases short, with 19 bases between. Germline-derived CDR1 and CDR2 are SQVTM and ANQGSEA. The DNA of the CDR3 is TGCAGCGTTACTCTGGGGCAGGGGCCACCAGATACGCAGTATTTT. This sequence encodes CSVTLGQGPPDTQYF.

The V gene is TRBV6-5, the J gene TRBJ2-5; D gene uncertain. Trimming stripped 2 bases from V and 5 bases from J, with 12 bases between. Germline V CDR1 and CDR2: MNHEY, SVGAGI. The CDR3 sequence is 14 residues long. The CDR3 region is CASSYDGGRETQYF. In nucleotides, the CDR3 is TGTGCCAGCAGTTACGATGGTGGGCGGGAGACCCAGTACTTC.

V and J are TRBV6-1 and TRBJ2-1; D is possibly TRBD2 (6 bases). V lost 6 bases and J lost 6, with 18 bases in between. CDR1 MNHNS and CDR2 SASEGT come from the germline V gene. This CDR3 has 15 amino acids. CDR3 loop: CASSRTGSGGNEQFF. CDR3 DNA: TGTGCCAGCAGCCGAACCGGGAGCGGCGGCAATGAGCAGTTCTTC.

The chain carries TRBV18 and TRBJ1-1; 7 bases fit TRBD1. With 0 bases clipped from V and 1 base from J, the junction kept 5 bases outside the gene matches. CDR1 is KGHSH, CDR2 LQKENI, per germline. The CDR3 is 16 amino acids. CDR3 DNA: TGTGCCAGCTCACCACCTTTGGACAGGCCGAACACTGAAGCTTTCTTT. Its protein product is CASSPPLDRPNTEAFF.

The V and J genes are TRBV6-6 and TRBJ2-7, with TRBD1 matching 9 bases. V lost 5 bases, J lost 4 bases, and 9 bases stayed unmatched. The germline V gene has CDR1 MNHNY and CDR2 SVGAGI (reference sequence). The CDR3 sequence is 15 residues long. CDR3 coding DNA: TGTGCCAGCAGTAGGACCCGGGACAGGGTTTACGAGCAGTACTTC. This codes for CASSRTRDRVYEQYF.

The sample holds one count of this clone. The J gene is TRBJ2-4, the V gene TRBV4-2; possible D gene TRBD2, 5 bases. Germline values: CDR1 LGHNA, CDR2 YNFKEQ. This CDR3 is 14 amino acids long. V was trimmed by 0 bases and J by 9 bases, leaving 12 bases between them. CDR3 loop: CASSQEEGGGIQYF. CDR3 in DNA: TGTGCCAGCAGCCAAGAAGAGGGTGGTGGCATTCAGTACTTC.

The chain uses TRBV4-1 and TRBJ2-1; 12 bases agree with TRBD1. Looked up from germline, CDR1 is MGHRA and CDR2 is YSYEKL. This CDR3 is 17 amino acids long. The V and J ends lost 6 bases and 6 bases, in that order; junction bases with no gene match: 12. Here the CDR3 reads CASSFIPGQGALNEQFF. Written as DNA, the CDR3 is TGCGCCAGCAGTTTCATACCGGGACAGGGGGCCCTCAATGAGCAGTTCTTC.

This clone has more than one count but fewer than ten. The V and J genes are TRBV19 and TRBJ1-1; no firm D call. Trimming stripped 9 bases from V and 1 base from J, with 9 bases between. Germline V gene lookup returns CDR1 LNHDA and CDR2 SQIVND (reference sequence). There are 12 residues in the CDR3. CDR3 residues: CASRLENTEAFF. In nucleotides, the CDR3 is TGTGCCAGCCGACTGGAGAACACTGAAGCTTTCTTT.